The present T cell receptor beta chain was sequenced within a study of T cell repertoires in cytomegalovirus infection. Whole-study context: Matching HLA type, along with CMV infection, was indicated by public TCR beta signatures.

V shed 1 base and J shed 8 bases, with 14 bases lying between them. Germline V CDR1 and CDR2: SGHTA, FQGNSA. This CDR3 is built from 14 residues. TCRdb reprocessed the reads with MiXCR, giving one entry per CDR3 protein. The repertoire has about 900,000 distinct CDR3 sequences, approximately 33% of them found once; the top ten carry roughly 12%. This clonotype was seen many times. What it recognizes is unknown. Study-level points and caveats: HLA-C-restricted CMV clonotypes gave the most frequent clonotype in two of eight donors. Carriage of CMV together with the relevant HLA was identifiable through cumulative public TCR beta family frequency.

The chain links TRBV7-2 to TRBJ1-1, with a tentative D call TRBD1 (5 bases). The receptor was isolated from a human donor in good health (CMV status not recorded). Some clones in this sample may be carry-over from other donors' samples. The source material was cultured CD8+ T cells from PBMCs, sampled from culture after CMV antigen stimulation. CDR3 residues: CASSLGSQGWEAFF. Here the CDR3 DNA reads TGTGCCAGCAGCTTAGGGTCCCAGGGCTGGGAAGCTTTCTTT. The full variable domain, in which reference TRBV7-2 and TRBJ1-1 provide the parts outside the CDR3, is GAGVSQSPSNKVTEKGKDVELRCDPISGHTALYWYRQSLGQGLEFLIYFQGNSAPDKSGLPSDRFSAERTGGSVSTLTIQRTQQEDSAVYLCASSLGSQGWEAFFGQGTRLTVV.